The 2 T cell receptor beta chains in this list originate from one sample, sequenced in a study of blood T cell repertoires in COVID-19. Assay used: immunoSEQ multiplex PCR; TCRdb lists only in-frame clones, some missing. In the table there are 80,000 or so clones, about nine tenths of which are singletons. The material sequenced was peripheral blood. Receptors originate from a woman in her sixties with acute or convalescent COVID-19.

CDR3 region: CASSLRGLAGGYNEQFF. CDR3 bases: TGCGCCAGCAGCTTGCGGGGACTAGCGGGGGGCTACAATGAGCAGTTCTTC. The chain couples TRBV5-1 to TRBJ2-1, with TRBD2 matching over 15 bases. J lost 3 bases, V lost 1 base, and 2 bases had no gene match. The CDR3 has 17 residues. Germline CDR1 is SGHRS and CDR2 is YFSETQ.

The chain recombines TRBV7-6 with TRBJ2-7; D is perhaps TRBD2 (6 bases). Per germline, CDR1 SGHVS and CDR2 FNYEAQ. CDR3 length: 15 amino acids. Trimming took off 1 base at V and 4 bases at J, with 14 bases between the two ends. The CDR3 reads CASSLGGLPAYEQYF. The CDR3 DNA reads as TGTGCCAGCAGCTTAGGGGGACTCCCCGCTTACGAGCAGTACTTC.